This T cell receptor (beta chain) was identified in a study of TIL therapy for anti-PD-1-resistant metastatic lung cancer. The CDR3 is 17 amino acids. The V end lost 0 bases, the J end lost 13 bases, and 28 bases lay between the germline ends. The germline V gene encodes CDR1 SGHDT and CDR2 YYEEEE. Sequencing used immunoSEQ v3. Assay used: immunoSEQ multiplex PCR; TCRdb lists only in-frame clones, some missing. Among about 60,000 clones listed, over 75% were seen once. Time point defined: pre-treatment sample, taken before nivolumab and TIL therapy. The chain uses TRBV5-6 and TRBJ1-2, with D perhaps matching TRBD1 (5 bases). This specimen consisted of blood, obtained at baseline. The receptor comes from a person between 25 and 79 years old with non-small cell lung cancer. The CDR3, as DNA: TGTGCCAGCAGCTTGGTGCAGGGCGGGGGAGTAAACAGTGTTATCACCTTC. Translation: CASSLVQGGGVNSVITF. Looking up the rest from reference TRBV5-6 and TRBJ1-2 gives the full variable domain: DAGVTQSPTHLIKTRGQQVTLRCSPKSGHDTVSWYQQALGQGPQFIFQYYEEEERQRGNFPDRFSGHQFPNYSSELNVNALLLGDSALYLCASSLVQGGGVNSVITFGSGTRLTVV.